The present T cell receptor beta chain was sequenced within a study of glioma-infiltrating T cells. Whole-study context: Glioma patients had dexamethasone for six or fewer days before surgery.

The germline CDR1 and CDR2 sequences are KGHDR and SFDVKD. V was shortened by 0 bases and J by 4 bases, with 11 bases between the two germline ends. This CDR3 contains 16 residues. In its sample, this clonotype was seen a few times. Its antigen is still unknown. Using RNA template, CDR3s of TCR alpha and beta were amplified with iRepertoire arm-PCR. TCRdb analysed the multiplex PCR reads with MiXCR anew, one entry per CDR3 protein. This sample has a few hundred thousand distinct CDR3 sequences, with roughly two fifths found just once. General study results and limits: Tissue and blood shared very few CDR3 sequences.

The TCR sequence derives from a human donor with low-grade glioma or glioblastoma, undergoing nonglioma brain surgery, or in good health (not recorded which). J is TRBJ2-2 and V is TRBV24-1; TRBD1 is a possible D gene (6 bases). Sequenced sample: glioma tissue, nonneoplastic brain tissue, or PBMCs (not recorded which). The CDR3 sequence is CATSDLAQDSTGELFF. In nucleotides, the CDR3 is TGTGCCACCAGTGATTTGGCACAGGACAGCACCGGGGAGCTGTTTTTT.